What follows describes a single TCR beta chain. Its antigen has not been determined. No per-base quality is available; no much larger clone lies one base away. This specimen belongs to a study of T cell repertoires in cytomegalovirus infection (dated by TCRdb to about 2019). About the full investigation: Recently identified HLA-C-restricted CMV epitopes, whose presentation resists viral immunomodulation, were targeted by peptide stimulations together with well-studied HLA-B-restricted epitopes. Donor HLA type was relevant to the analysis, as public TCR beta signatures indicated carriage of CMV infection together with the matching HLA type.

What the treatment or condition label conveys for this sample: in vitro stimulation with specific CMV peptide epitopes to enrich CMV-specific T cells. Findings and caveats that apply to the study as a whole: In both this cohort and an independent roughly 350-donor cohort, the cumulative frequency of public TCR beta family members distinguished carriers of CMV infection plus the relevant HLA type. The ex vivo response was dominated by HLA-C-restricted CMV-specific TCR beta clonotypes, which also provided the single most frequent clonotype in two of eight donors.

The data were produced on an Illumina HiSeq 1500. TCRdb trimmed the raw reads at Q25, called clones with MiXCR and kept productive beta chains. Identical CDR3 protein sequences are pooled into one entry, listed with their most common genes and DNA. For this sample the table gives 900,000 to 950,000 distinct CDR3 sequences, of which 31% were detected only once. The ten largest account for about 14% of the sample. The CDR3 measures 13 amino acids from cysteine to phenylalanine. The kept DNA is CDR3 alone, 39 bases in frame from the first base. From the germline V gene (reference sequence), CDR1 is SEHNR and CDR2 is FQNEAQ. Trimming removed 3 bases from V and 0 bases from J, leaving 5 bases between the germline ends.

The receptor chain draws on TRBV7-9 and TRBJ1-2, with no confident D gene call. The material sequenced was cultured CD8+ T cells from PBMCs, taken from culture after CMV antigen stimulation. This sequence was found in a human donor in good health (CMV status not recorded). Some clones in this sample may be carry-over from other donors' samples. The sequence in DNA is TGTGCCAGCAGCTTCGAAGCTAACTATGGCTACACCTTC. This yields the protein CASSFEANYGYTF.